These T cell receptor beta chains were read from a single sample in a study of Ad26.COV2.S vaccination and SARS-CoV-2 variants. Sequencing was performed with immunoSEQ multiplex PCR; in TCRdb, only in-frame clones are kept and a portion is missing. The repertoire has about 220,000 clones, roughly 88% of them found once; the top ten carry about 10%. This specimen consisted of peripheral blood, obtained in a trial of Ad26.COV2.S vaccine versus placebo. These receptors originate from a person aged 18-60 years who received the Ad26.COV2.S COVID-19 vaccine or a placebo. Each CDR3 is given with its conserved first and last residue. D genes are given only for firm matches. Size is stated for part of the rows, as once, few or many counts, or as a class when the clone is expanded.

cdr3_aa: CASSRGGGTETQYF
cdr3_nt: TGTGCCAGCAGCCGGGGGGGAGGGACAGAGACCCAGTACTTC
d_call: TRBD2
clone_size: .
v_call: TRBV7-2
j_call: TRBJ2-5

cdr3_aa: CASSYGTGKSGYTF
cdr3_nt: TGTGCCAGCAGTTACGGGACAGGGAAAAGTGGCTACACCTTC
d_call: TRBD1
clone_size: .
v_call: TRBV6-5
j_call: TRBJ1-2

cdr3_aa: CASSLNGDGAYEQYF
cdr3_nt: TGTGCCAGCAGCTTAAACGGAGACGGGGCCTACGAGCAGTACTTC
d_call: .
clone_size: .
v_call: TRBV11-3
j_call: TRBJ2-7

cdr3_aa: CASSGTTGKAEAFF
cdr3_nt: TGTGCCAGCAGTGGAACGACAGGGAAGGCTGAAGCTTTCTTT
d_call: TRBD1
clone_size: .
v_call: TRBV25-1
j_call: TRBJ1-1

cdr3_aa: CSARAYEQYF
cdr3_nt: TGCAGTGCTAGGGCCTACGAGCAGTACTTC
d_call: .
clone_size: few
v_call: TRBV20-1
j_call: TRBJ2-7

cdr3_aa: CASSQGSSYNSPLHF
cdr3_nt: TGTGCCAGCAGCCAAGGGAGCTCCTATAATTCACCCCTCCACTTT
d_call: .
clone_size: .
v_call: TRBV14
j_call: TRBJ1-6

cdr3_aa: CASSQPTSGPSTDTQYF
cdr3_nt: TGTGCCAGCAGCCAACCCACTAGCGGCCCTAGCACAGATACGCAGTATTTT
d_call: TRBD2
clone_size: .
v_call: TRBV13
j_call: TRBJ2-3

cdr3_aa: CASSQDGTGANYGYTF
cdr3_nt: TGTGCCAGCAGCCAAGATGGAACGGGCGCCAACTATGGCTACACCTTC
d_call: .
clone_size: .
v_call: TRBV14
j_call: TRBJ1-2

cdr3_aa: CASSLGRRYEQYF
cdr3_nt: TGTGCCAGCAGTTTGGGACGGCGCTACGAGCAGTACTTC
d_call: .
clone_size: .
v_call: TRBV28
j_call: TRBJ2-7

cdr3_aa: CASSLSGDEQYF
cdr3_nt: TGCGCCAGCAGCTTGTCGGGGGACGAGCAGTACTTC
d_call: .
clone_size: .
v_call: TRBV5-1
j_call: TRBJ2-7

cdr3_aa: CASERDRGLGTQYF
cdr3_nt: TGTGCCAGCGAGAGGGACAGGGGGCTCGGTACGCAGTATTTT
d_call: TRBD1
clone_size: .
v_call: TRBV27
j_call: TRBJ2-3

cdr3_aa: CASSEVKGGPNQPQHF
cdr3_nt: TGTGCCAGCAGTGAAGTGAAGGGGGGGCCCAATCAGCCCCAGCATTTT
d_call: .
clone_size: .
v_call: TRBV6-1
j_call: TRBJ1-5

cdr3_aa: CASSTSDRVTEAFF
cdr3_nt: TGTGCCAGTAGCACCTCGGACAGGGTCACTGAAGCTTTCTTT
d_call: TRBD1
clone_size: few
v_call: TRBV19
j_call: TRBJ1-1

cdr3_aa: CASSLASGGLAKNIQYF
cdr3_nt: TGTGCCAGCAGCTTAGCTAGCGGGGGACTAGCCAAAAACATTCAGTACTTC
d_call: TRBD2
clone_size: .
v_call: TRBV11-3
j_call: TRBJ2-4

cdr3_aa: CASSLGQGNTGELFF
cdr3_nt: TGTGCCAGCAGCTTGGGACAGGGGAACACCGGGGAGCTGTTTTTT
d_call: TRBD1
clone_size: .
v_call: TRBV11-3
j_call: TRBJ2-2

cdr3_aa: CASSFEGLEGYTF
cdr3_nt: TGTGCCAGCAGTTTCGAGGGGCTAGAGGGCTACACCTTC
d_call: .
clone_size: .
v_call: TRBV28
j_call: TRBJ1-2

cdr3_aa: CASSPIGQVAYEQYF
cdr3_nt: TGTGCCAGCAGCCCGATTGGACAGGTCGCCTACGAGCAGTACTTC
d_call: TRBD1
clone_size: .
v_call: TRBV28
j_call: TRBJ2-7

cdr3_aa: CASSLLGSTDTQYF
cdr3_nt: TGTGCCAGCAGTTTACTGGGGAGCACAGATACGCAGTATTTT
d_call: .
clone_size: once
v_call: TRBV28
j_call: TRBJ2-3

cdr3_aa: CAWSTSRNSPLHF
cdr3_nt: TGTGCCTGGAGTACTAGTCGGAATTCACCCCTCCACTTT
d_call: .
clone_size: .
v_call: TRBV30
j_call: TRBJ1-6

cdr3_aa: CASSPPGFNEQYF
cdr3_nt: TGTGCCAGCAGCCCCCCCGGATTCAACGAGCAGTACTTC
d_call: .
clone_size: .
v_call: TRBV11-2
j_call: TRBJ2-7

cdr3_aa: CASGGLTAVYEQYF
cdr3_nt: TGTGCCAGCGGGGGGCTTACGGCGGTTTACGAGCAGTACTTC
d_call: .
clone_size: once
v_call: TRBV6-5
j_call: TRBJ2-7

cdr3_aa: CASSLEASGSYNEQFF
cdr3_nt: TGTGCCAGCAGCTTAGAGGCTAGCGGGAGTTATAATGAGCAGTTCTTC
d_call: TRBD2
clone_size: .
v_call: TRBV7-2
j_call: TRBJ2-1

cdr3_aa: CATSDLSLTGGGELFF
cdr3_nt: TGTGCCACCAGTGATTTGTCGCTCACGGGGGGCGGGGAGCTGTTTTTT
d_call: TRBD2
clone_size: few
v_call: TRBV24-1
j_call: TRBJ2-2

cdr3_aa: CASSLGTSGSTDTQYF
cdr3_nt: TGTGCCAGCAGCTTAGGGACTAGCGGAAGCACGGATACGCAGTATTTT
d_call: TRBD2
clone_size: once
v_call: TRBV7-6
j_call: TRBJ2-3

cdr3_aa: CASSIYPGETGELFF
cdr3_nt: TGTGCCAGTAGTATTTATCCAGGGGAAACCGGGGAGCTGTTTTTT
d_call: .
clone_size: .
v_call: TRBV19
j_call: TRBJ2-2

cdr3_aa: CASRAGANSYEQYF
cdr3_nt: TGTGCCAGCAGAGCCGGGGCCAACTCCTACGAGCAGTACTTC
d_call: .
clone_size: .
v_call: TRBV28
j_call: TRBJ2-7

cdr3_aa: CASSSMGLDQPQHF
cdr3_nt: TGTGCCAGCAGCTCCATGGGACTTGATCAGCCCCAGCATTTT
d_call: .
clone_size: once
v_call: TRBV7-6
j_call: TRBJ1-5